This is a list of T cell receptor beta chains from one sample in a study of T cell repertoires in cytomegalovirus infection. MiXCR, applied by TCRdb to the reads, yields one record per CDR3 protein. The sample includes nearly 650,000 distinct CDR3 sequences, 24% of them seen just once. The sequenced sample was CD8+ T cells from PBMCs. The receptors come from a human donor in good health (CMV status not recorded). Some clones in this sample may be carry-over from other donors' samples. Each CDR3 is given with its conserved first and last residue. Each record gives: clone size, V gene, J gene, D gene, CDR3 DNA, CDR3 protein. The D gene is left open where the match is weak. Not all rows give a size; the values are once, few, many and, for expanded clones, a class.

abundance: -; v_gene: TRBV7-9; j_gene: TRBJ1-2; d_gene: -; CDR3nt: TGTGCCAGCAGACTTACAGGGATACCCTTCTATGGCTACACCTTC; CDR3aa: CASRLTGIPFYGYTF
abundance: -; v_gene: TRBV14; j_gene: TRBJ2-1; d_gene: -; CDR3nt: TGTGCCAGCAGCCAAATGGGGGGTCGGAATGAGCAGTTCTTC; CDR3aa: CASSQMGGRNEQFF
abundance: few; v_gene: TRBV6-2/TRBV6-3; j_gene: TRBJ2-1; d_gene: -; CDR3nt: TGTGCCAGCAGTTACTCGACCAAGCGTGAGCAGTTCTTC; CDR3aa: CASSYSTKREQFF
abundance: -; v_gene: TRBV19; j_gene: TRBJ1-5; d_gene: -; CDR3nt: TGTGCCAGTAGTATGTACCGGGACAATAGCAATCAGCCCCAGCATTTT; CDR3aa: CASSMYRDNSNQPQHF
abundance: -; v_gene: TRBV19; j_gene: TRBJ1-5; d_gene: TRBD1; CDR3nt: TGTGCCAGTAGTAGGCGACGGGACAGCGATCAGCCCCAGCATTTT; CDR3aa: CASSRRRDSDQPQHF
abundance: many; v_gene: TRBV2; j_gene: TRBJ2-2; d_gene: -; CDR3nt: TGTGCCAGCAGGAGGACAGTAAACACCGGGGAGCTGTTTTTT; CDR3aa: CASRRTVNTGELFF
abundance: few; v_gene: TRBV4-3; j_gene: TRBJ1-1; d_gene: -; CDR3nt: TGCGCCAGCAGCCAAGATTTGAACACCGGGGGTAGCACTGAAGCTTTCTTT; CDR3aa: CASSQDLNTGGSTEAFF
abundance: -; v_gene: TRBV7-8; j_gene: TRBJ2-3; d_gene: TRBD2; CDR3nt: TGTGCCAGCAGAGAGCGGGGTCACGGAGAAAGCACAGATACGCAGTATTTT; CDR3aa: CASRERGHGESTDTQYF
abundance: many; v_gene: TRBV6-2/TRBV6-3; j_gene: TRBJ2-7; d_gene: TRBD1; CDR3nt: TGTGCCAGCAGTGCCCGGGACAGGGGATCTTTCGAGCAGTACTTC; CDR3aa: CASSARDRGSFEQYF
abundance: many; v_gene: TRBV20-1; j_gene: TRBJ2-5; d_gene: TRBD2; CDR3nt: TGCAGTGCTAGGCCGACTAGCGGGGGGGCGGAGACCCAGTACTTC; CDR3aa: CSARPTSGGAETQYF
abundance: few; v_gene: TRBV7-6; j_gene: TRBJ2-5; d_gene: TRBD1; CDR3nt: TGTGCCAGCAGCTCACTTGGGACAGGGGAAGAGACCCAGTACTTC; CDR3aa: CASSSLGTGEETQYF
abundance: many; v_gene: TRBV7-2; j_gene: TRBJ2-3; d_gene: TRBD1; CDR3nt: TGTGCCAGCAGAGTGGGGACAGCGTACACAGATACGCAGTATTTT; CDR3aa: CASRVGTAYTDTQYF
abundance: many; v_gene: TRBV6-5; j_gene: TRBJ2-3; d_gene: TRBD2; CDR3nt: TGTGCCAGCAGTCCGGGACTAGCGGGGGCGGGAGATACGCAGTATTTT; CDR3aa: CASSPGLAGAGDTQYF
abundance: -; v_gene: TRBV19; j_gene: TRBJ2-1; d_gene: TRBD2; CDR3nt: TGTGCCAGTAGTATCTCGGCGGGGGGATACAATGAGCAGTTCTTC; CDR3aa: CASSISAGGYNEQFF
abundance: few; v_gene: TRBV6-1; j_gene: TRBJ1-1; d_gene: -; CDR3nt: TGTGCCGTCTCCCGCGGGCTTGGTGAAGCTTTCTTT; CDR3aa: CAVSRGLGEAFF
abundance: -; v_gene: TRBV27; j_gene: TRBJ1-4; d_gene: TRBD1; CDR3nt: TGTGCCAGCAGTTCCAGGGGGCGGGGTGAAAAACTGTTTTTT; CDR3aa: CASSSRGRGEKLFF
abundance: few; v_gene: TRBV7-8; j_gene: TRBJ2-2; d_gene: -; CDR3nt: TGTGCCAGCAGCTTCATCCGCTGGGGGGACACCGGGGAGCTGTTTTTT; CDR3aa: CASSFIRWGDTGELFF
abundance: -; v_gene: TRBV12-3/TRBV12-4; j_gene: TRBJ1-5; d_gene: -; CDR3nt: TGTGCCAGCAGTTTCGCAGGGAGGAGCAATCAGCCCCAGCATTTT; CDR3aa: CASSFAGRSNQPQHF
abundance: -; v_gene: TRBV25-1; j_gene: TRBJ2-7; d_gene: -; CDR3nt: TGTGCCAGCACCGGGGCGATAGAGCAGTACTTC; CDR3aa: CASTGAIEQYF
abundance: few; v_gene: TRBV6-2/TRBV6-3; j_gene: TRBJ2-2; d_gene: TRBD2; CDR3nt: TGTGCCAGCAGTTACTTGGCGGGGGGGCCTACCGGGGAGCTGTTTTTT; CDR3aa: CASSYLAGGPTGELFF
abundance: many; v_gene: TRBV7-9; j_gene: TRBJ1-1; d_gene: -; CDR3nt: TGTGCCAGCAGCTTCTCCGACCGGGGGGCGCGGAACACTGAAGCTTTCTTT; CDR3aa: CASSFSDRGARNTEAFF
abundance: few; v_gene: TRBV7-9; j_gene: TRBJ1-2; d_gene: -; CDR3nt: TGTGCCAGCAGCACAACCCCCCAGGCGGCCAGATGGGGCTACACCTTC; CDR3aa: CASSTTPQAARWGYTF
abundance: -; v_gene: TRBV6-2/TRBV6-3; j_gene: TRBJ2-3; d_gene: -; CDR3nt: TGTGCCAGCAGTTACAAGAATGAACCAAGCACAGATACGCAGTATTTT; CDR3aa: CASSYKNEPSTDTQYF
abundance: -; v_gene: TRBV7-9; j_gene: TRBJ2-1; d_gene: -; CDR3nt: TGTGCCAGCAGCCACGGGGATGAGCAGTTCTTC; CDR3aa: CASSHGDEQFF
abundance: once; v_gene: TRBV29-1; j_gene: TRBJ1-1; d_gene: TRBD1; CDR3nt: TGCAGCGTGTCGGGACAGTTGAACACTGAAGCTTTCTTT; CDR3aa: CSVSGQLNTEAFF
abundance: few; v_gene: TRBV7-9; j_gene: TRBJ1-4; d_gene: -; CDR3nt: TGTGCCAGCAGCCCACAGAGGGGTAGTAATGAAAAACTGTTTTTT; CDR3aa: CASSPQRGSNEKLFF
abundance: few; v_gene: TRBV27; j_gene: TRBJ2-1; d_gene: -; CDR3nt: TGTGCCAGCAGTTTATTTGGCCCAGGGGAATATGAGCAGTTCTTC; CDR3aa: CASSLFGPGEYEQFF
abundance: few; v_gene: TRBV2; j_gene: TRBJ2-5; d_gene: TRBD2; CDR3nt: TGTGCCAGCGGGGCCCCCCCACTAGCGGGGTTACAAGAGACCCAGTACTTC; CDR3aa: CASGAPPLAGLQETQYF
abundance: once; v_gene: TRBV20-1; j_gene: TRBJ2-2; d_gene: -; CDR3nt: TGCAGTGCTAGAGATCTTGGGGGCGGAACCGGGGAGCTGTTTTTT; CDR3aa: CSARDLGGGTGELFF
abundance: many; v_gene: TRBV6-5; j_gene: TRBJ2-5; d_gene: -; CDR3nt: TGTGCCAGCAGTTATTGGGGCCAAGAGACCCAGTACTTC; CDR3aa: CASSYWGQETQYF
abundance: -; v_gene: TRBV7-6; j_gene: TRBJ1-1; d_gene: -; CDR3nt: TGTGCCAGCAGCCCCCGGGCAGGGAGAAGGGGGAACACTGAAGCTTTCTTT; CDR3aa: CASSPRAGRRGNTEAFF
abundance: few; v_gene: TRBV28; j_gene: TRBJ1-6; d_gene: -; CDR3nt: TGTGCCAGTACCCCCGGGCAGTTCTCCTATAATTCACCCCTCCACTTT; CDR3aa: CASTPGQFSYNSPLHF
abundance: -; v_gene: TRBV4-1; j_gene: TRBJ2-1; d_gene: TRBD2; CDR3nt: TGCGCCAGCAGCCCTAGGGAAGCGGGGGCCTACAATGAGCAGTTCTTC; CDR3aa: CASSPREAGAYNEQFF
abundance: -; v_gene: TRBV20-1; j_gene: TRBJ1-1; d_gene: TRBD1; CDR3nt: TGCAGTGCTAGAGACCCCCGACAGGGGGCGGATTTGGTTCTTGTGAACACTGAAGCTTTCTTT; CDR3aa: CSARDPRQGADLVLVNTEAFF
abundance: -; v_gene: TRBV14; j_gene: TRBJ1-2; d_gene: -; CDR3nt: TGTGCCAGCAGCCAAGATCGGGGGGCTGATGGCTACACCTTC; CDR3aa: CASSQDRGADGYTF
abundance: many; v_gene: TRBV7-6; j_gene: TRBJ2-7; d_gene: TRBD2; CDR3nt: TGTGCCAGCAGCCCAGCGGGAGGGGTCCCCTACGAGCAGTACTTC; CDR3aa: CASSPAGGVPYEQYF
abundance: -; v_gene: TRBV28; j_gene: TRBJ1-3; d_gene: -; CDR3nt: TGTGCCAGCAGTACCCGGGGAGGGGCATTAAGAAACACCATATATTTT; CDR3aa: CASSTRGGALRNTIYF
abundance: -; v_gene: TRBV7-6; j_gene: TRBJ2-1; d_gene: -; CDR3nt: TGTGCCAGCAGCTTTTCTCCGGGTGGGAATTACAATGAGCAGTTCTTC; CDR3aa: CASSFSPGGNYNEQFF
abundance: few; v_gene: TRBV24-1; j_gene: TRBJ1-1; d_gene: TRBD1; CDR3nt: TGTGCCACCAGTGATCGAGGGGGCCGGAACACTGAAGCTTTCTTT; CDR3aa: CATSDRGGRNTEAFF
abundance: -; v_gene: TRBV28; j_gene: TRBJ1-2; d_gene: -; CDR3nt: TGTGCCAGCAGTCCCGCCGGGGGCAGGGGAGGGAGCTATGGCTACACCTTC; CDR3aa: CASSPAGGRGGSYGYTF
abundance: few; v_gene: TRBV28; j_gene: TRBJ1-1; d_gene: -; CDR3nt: TGTGCCAGCAGTAAAGTCCCGGACACCTCGAACACTGAAGCTTTCTTT; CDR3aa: CASSKVPDTSNTEAFF
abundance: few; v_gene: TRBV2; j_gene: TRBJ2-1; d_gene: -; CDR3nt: TGTGCCAGCAGTGAAGATCGGCCGGGGTTGGATGAGCAGTTCTTC; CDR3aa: CASSEDRPGLDEQFF
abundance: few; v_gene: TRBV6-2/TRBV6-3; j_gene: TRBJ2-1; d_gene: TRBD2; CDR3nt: TGTGCCAGCAGTTACTCTTTGACTAGCGGGGGGAATGAGCAGTTCTTC; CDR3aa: CASSYSLTSGGNEQFF
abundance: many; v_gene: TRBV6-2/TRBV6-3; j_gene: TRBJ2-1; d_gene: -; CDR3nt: TGTGCCAGCACCCCTTACAGGCGAGGGTACAATGAGCAGTTCTTC; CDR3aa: CASTPYRRGYNEQFF
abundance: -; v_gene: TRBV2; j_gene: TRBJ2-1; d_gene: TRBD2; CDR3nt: TGTGCCAGCAGTGAAATGGCGGGGGGAAGCTCCTACAATGAGCAGTTCTTC; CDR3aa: CASSEMAGGSSYNEQFF
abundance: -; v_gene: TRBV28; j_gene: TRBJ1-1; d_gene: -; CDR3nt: TGTGCCGGCTCATCGACGGGGGCCGACACTGAAGCTTTCTTT; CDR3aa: CAGSSTGADTEAFF
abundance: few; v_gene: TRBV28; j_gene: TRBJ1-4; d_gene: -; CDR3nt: TGTGCCAGCTCCCAGACCGGGAAAACTAATGAAAAACTGTTTTTT; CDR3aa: CASSQTGKTNEKLFF